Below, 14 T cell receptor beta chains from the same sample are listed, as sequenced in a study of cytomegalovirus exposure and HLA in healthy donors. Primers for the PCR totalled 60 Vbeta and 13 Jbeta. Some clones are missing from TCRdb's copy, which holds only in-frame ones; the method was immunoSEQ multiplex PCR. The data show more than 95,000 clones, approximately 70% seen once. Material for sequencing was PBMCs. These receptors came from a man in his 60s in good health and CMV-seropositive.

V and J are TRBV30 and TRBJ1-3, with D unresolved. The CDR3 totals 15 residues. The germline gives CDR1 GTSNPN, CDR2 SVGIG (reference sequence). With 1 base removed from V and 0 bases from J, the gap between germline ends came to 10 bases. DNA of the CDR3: TGTGCCTGGAGTGGAGGGTCGAGCTCTGGAAACACCATATATTTT. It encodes CAWSGGSSSGNTIYF.

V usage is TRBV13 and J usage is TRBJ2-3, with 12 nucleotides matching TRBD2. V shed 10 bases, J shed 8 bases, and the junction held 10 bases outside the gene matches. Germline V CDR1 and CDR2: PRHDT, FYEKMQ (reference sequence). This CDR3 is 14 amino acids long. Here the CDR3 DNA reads TGTGCCACTACCGGGACTAGCGGGCCCGGTACGCAGTATTTT. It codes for CATTGTSGPGTQYF.

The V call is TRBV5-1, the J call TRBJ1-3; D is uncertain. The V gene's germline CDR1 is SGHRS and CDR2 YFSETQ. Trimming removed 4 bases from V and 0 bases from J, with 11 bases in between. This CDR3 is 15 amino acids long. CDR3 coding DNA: TGCGCCAGCAGCCCCGCCGGGAGCTCTGGAAACACCATATATTTT. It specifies CASSPAGSSGNTIYF. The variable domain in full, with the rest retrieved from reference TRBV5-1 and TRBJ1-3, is KAGVTQTPRYLIKTRGQQVTLSCSPISGHRSVSWYQQTPGQGLQFLFEYFSETQRNKGNFPGRFSGRQFSNSRSEMNVSTLELGDSALYLCASSPAGSSGNTIYFGEGSWLTVV.

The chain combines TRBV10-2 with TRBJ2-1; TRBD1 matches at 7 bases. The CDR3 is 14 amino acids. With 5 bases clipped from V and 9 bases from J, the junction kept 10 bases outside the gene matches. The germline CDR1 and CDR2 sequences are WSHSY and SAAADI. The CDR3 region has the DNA TGCGCCAGCAGTAAGGGGGCCTCTATCCCTGAGCAGTTCTTC. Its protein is CASSKGASIPEQFF.

This CDR3 is CASSPRLAGYFEQYF. The CDR3 DNA reads as TGTGCCAGCAGCCCCCGACTAGCGGGGTATTTCGAGCAGTACTTC. The chain employs TRBV7-3 and TRBJ2-7; 11 nucleotides align to TRBD2. Germline CDR1 and CDR2: SGHTA and FQGTGA. CDR3 length: 15 amino acids. The V and J ends lost 5 bases and 6 bases, in that order; junction bases with no gene match: 9.

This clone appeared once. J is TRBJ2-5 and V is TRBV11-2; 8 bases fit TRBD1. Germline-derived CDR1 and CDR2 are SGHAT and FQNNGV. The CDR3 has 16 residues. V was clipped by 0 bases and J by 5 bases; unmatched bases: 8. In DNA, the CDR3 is TGTGCCAGCAGCTTAGAAGAAGGACAGGGTTTTGAGACCCAGTACTTC. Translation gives CASSLEEGQGFETQYF.

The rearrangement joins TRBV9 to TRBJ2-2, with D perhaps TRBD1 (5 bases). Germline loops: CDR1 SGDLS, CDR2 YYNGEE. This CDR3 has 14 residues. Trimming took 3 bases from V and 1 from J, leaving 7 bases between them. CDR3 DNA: TGTGCCAGCAGCGACGGACAGAACACCGGGGAGCTGTTTTTT. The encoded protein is CASSDGQNTGELFF.

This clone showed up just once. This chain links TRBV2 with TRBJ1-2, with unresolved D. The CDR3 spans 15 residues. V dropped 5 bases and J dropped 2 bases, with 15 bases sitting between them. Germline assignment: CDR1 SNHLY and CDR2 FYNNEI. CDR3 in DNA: TGTGCCAGCAGTCAGCAGGCAGGCTCAAACTATGGCTACACCTTC. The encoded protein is CASSQQAGSNYGYTF.

CDR3 in amino acids: CASSVGGGAFF. For the CDR3, the DNA is TGTGCCAGCAGTGTGGGCGGGGGGGCTTTCTTT. The chain uses TRBV2 and TRBJ1-1; possibly TRBD1 for D (5 bases). Germline V lookup: CDR1 SNHLY, CDR2 FYNNEI. This CDR3 is 11 amino acids long. V was shortened by 4 bases and J by 11 bases, with 11 bases between the two germline ends.

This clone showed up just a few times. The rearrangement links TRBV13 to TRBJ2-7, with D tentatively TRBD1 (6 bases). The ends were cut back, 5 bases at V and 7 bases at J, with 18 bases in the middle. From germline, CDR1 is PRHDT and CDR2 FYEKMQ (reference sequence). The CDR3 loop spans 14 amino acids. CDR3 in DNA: TGTGCCAGCAGCAAATGGGACACCTTGGAGGAGCAGTACTTC. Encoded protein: CASSKWDTLEEQYF.

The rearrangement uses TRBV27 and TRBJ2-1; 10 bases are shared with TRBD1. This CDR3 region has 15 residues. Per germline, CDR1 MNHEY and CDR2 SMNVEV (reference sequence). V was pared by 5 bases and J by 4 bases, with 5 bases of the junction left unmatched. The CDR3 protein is CASSLGQGPYNEQFF. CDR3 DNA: TGTGCCAGCAGTCTGGGACAGGGGCCTTACAATGAGCAGTTCTTC.

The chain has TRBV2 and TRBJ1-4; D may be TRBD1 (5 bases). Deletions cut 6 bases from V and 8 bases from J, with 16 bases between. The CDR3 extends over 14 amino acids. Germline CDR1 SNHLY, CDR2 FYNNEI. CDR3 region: CASRRGDGNEKLFF. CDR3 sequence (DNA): TGTGCCAGCAGAAGGGGTGATGGCAACGAAAAACTGTTTTTT.

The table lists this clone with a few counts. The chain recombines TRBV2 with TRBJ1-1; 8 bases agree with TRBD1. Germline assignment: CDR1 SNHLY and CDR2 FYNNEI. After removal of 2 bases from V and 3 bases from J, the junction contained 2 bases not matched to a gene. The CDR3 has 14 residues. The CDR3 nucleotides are TGTGCCAGCAGTGAACAGGGGGCGGACACTGAAGCTTTCTTT. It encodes CASSEQGADTEAFF.

For the CDR3, the DNA is TGTGCCAGCAGCGAGAAGGGGACAGCTAATGAAAAACTGTTTTTT. Encoded protein: CASSEKGTANEKLFF. The V and J genes are TRBV5-4 and TRBJ1-4, with 7 bases identical to TRBD1. The V and J ends lost 4 bases and 3 bases, in that order; junction bases with no gene match: 6. The germline V gene has CDR1 SGHNT and CDR2 YYREEE (reference sequence). The CDR3 contains 15 residues. Variable domain in full (rest from reference TRBV5-4 and TRBJ1-4): ETGVTQSPTHLIKTRGQQVTLRCSSQSGHNTVSWYQQALGQGPQFIFQYYREEENGRGNFPPRFSGLQFPNYSSELNVNALELDDSALYLCASSEKGTANEKLFFGSGTQLSVL.